This TCR beta chain derives from a study of vaccination effects on CD4 cells after COVID-19. Study-level results: Vaccine- and infection-induced clones showed marked clonal contraction late following vaccination.

CD4+ T cells were isolated after around ten days of culture. All participants had two doses of either the BNT162b2 or mRNA-1273 vaccine. Vaccine recipients had no previous SARS-CoV-2 infection; their nucleocapsid antibodies were negative. Both day 3 and day 7 saw half the medium replaced with IL-2 medium. In regard to this clone: The antigen remains unidentified.

Sequenced by immunoSEQ multiplex PCR; TCRdb stores in-frame clones only, minus some. The sample yields about 40,000 clones, about 62% seen once. With 2 bases clipped from V and 4 bases from J, the junction kept 10 bases outside the gene matches. The germline V gene has CDR1 MNHNS and CDR2 SASEGT. The CDR3 is 17 amino acids. The J gene is TRBJ2-1, the V gene TRBV6-1; 8 bases are a match to TRBD1. Sequenced here: CD4+ T cells from PBMCs cultured without peptide, sampled after COVID-19 vaccination. The receptor's source is a human donor who received a COVID-19 vaccine. Here the CDR3 DNA reads TGTGCCAGCAGTGAAATGGCAGGGGGCGGTAATTACAATGAGCAGTTCTTC. Translation gives CASSEMAGGGNYNEQFF.